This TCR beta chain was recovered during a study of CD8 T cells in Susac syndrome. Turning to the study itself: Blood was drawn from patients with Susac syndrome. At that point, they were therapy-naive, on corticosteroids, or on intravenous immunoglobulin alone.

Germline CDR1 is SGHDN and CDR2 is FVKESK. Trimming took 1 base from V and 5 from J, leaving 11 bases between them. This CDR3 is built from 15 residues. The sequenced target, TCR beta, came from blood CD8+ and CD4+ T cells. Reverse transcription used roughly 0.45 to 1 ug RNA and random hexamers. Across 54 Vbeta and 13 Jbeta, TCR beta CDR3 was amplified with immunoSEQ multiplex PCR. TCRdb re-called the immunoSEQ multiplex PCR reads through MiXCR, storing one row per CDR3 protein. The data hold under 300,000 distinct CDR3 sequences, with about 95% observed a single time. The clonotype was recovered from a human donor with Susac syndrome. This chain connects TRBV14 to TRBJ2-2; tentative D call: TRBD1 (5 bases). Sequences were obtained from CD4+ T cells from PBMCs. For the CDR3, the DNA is TGTGCCAGCAGCCAAGGGATGGGGCCAACCGGGGAGCTGTTTTTT. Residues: CASSQGMGPTGELFF.